These 27 T cell receptor beta chains came from one sample sequenced in a study of CD8 T cells in Susac syndrome. An amount of RNA that ranged from roughly 0.45 to 1 ug was reverse transcribed with random hexamers. MiXCR, applied by TCRdb to the immunoSEQ multiplex PCR reads, yields one record per CDR3 protein. In the table there are over 150,000 distinct CDR3 sequences, roughly 95% of which are singletons. Sequencing used CD4+ T cells from PBMCs. These receptors came from a human donor with Susac syndrome.

This clonotype was recorded once. The chain's CDR3 is CASSPSGYGYTF. The CDR3, as DNA: TGTGCCAGCAGTCCGTCGGGCTATGGCTACACCTTC. This chain connects TRBV27 to TRBJ1-2; D unclear. The V end was cut by 5 bases, the J end by 4 bases, with 8 bases between. CDR1 and CDR2 (germline): MNHEY, SMNVEV (reference sequence). This CDR3 region has 12 residues.

V and J are TRBV6-5 and TRBJ2-1, with 12 bases lining up with TRBD2. The CDR3 totals 17 residues. Losses at the gene ends were 0 bases for V and 6 bases for J; bases not matched to a gene: 6. CDR1 and CDR2 (germline): MNHEY, SVGAGI. CDR3 in amino acids: CASSYSHASGGANEQFF. CDR3 DNA: TGTGCCAGCAGTTACTCCCACGCTAGCGGGGGGGCCAATGAGCAGTTCTTC.

The chain combines TRBV28 with TRBJ2-6, with 11 bases lining up with TRBD1. In germline, CDR1 is MDHEN, CDR2 SYDVKM. Germline trimming cut 11 bases from V and 9 bases from J; bases unmatched to any gene: 12. This CDR3 comprises 15 residues. CDR3 sequence: CAARDRGGVGNVLTF. CDR3 bases: TGTGCCGCTAGGGACAGGGGGGGTGTAGGCAACGTCCTGACTTTC.

The genes are TRBV29-1 and TRBJ2-3; 12 bases align to TRBD2. The germline gives CDR1 SQVTM, CDR2 ANQGSEA. The CDR3 has 15 amino acids. V gave up 6 bases and J gave up 2 bases; unmatched junction bases: 6. DNA for the CDR3: TGCAGCGTCCTTAGGACTAGCGGGGCCACAGATACGCAGTATTTT. Its translation: CSVLRTSGATDTQYF.

This clonotype was seen only once. V is TRBV5-1 and J is TRBJ2-5; 7 nucleotides line up with TRBD1. CDR1 is SGHRS and CDR2 is YFSETQ in the germline V gene. V gave up 5 bases and J gave up 5 bases; unmatched junction bases: 9. This CDR3 has 14 residues. In DNA form, the CDR3 reads TGCGCCAGCAGTCCAACAGGGGATCGGGAGACCCAGTACTTC. Its translation: CASSPTGDRETQYF.

This clonotype has only one observation. This chain links TRBV3-1 with TRBJ2-5; D not certain. The CDR3 length is 13 residues. Germline V gene sequence: CDR1 LGHDT, CDR2 YNNKEL (reference sequence). Between the trimmed V and J ends, which lost 3 bases and 5 bases, there was a span of 10 bases. The chain's CDR3 is CASSHLLGETQYF. Here the CDR3 DNA reads TGTGCCAGCAGCCATCTTTTAGGGGAGACCCAGTACTTC.

The chain has TRBV7-9 and TRBJ2-5; D is perhaps TRBD1 (5 bases). Trimming left V 5 bases short and J 3 bases short, with 13 bases between. The CDR3 length is 14 residues. Germline values: CDR1 SEHNR, CDR2 FQNEAQ (reference sequence). DNA for the CDR3: TGTGCCAGCAGCCCGGTTGGCAGGGAAGAGACCCAGTACTTC. Amino acid sequence: CASSPVGREETQYF. Full variable domain (missing parts from reference TRBV7-9 and TRBJ2-5): DTGVSQNPRHKITKRGQNVTFRCDPISEHNRLYWYRQTLGQGPEFLTYFQNEAQLEKSRLLSDRFSAERPKGSFSTLEIQRTEQGDSAMYLCASSPVGREETQYFGPGTRLLVL.

The chain combines TRBV7-9 with TRBJ2-5; D unresolved. This CDR3 is built from 15 residues. CDR1 is SEHNR and CDR2 is FQNEAQ in the germline V gene (reference sequence). V lost 0 bases, J lost 5 bases, and 13 bases lay in between. The CDR3 region is CASSLATTRMETQYF. The CDR3, as DNA: TGTGCCAGCAGCTTAGCGACGACACGCATGGAGACCCAGTACTTC.

V usage is TRBV5-1 and J usage is TRBJ1-1, with D possibly TRBD1 on 5 matching bases. CDR1 is SGHRS, CDR2 YFSETQ, per germline. CDR3 length equals 14 residues. Trimming removed 3 bases at V and 3 bases at J, with 12 bases between. The CDR3 region is CASSSAKTDTEAFF. The CDR3 DNA sequence: TGCGCCAGCAGCTCGGCTAAGACAGACACTGAAGCTTTCTTT.

The chain combines TRBV29-1 with TRBJ2-7, with D uncertain. The CDR3 sequence is 11 residues long. V gave up 4 bases and J gave up 5 bases, with 9 bases separating them. Germline lookup yields CDR1 SQVTM and CDR2 ANQGSEA. CDR3 sequence (DNA): TGCAGCGTTGCGCTTCACAACGAGCAGTACTTC. It yields the protein CSVALHNEQYF.

The V call is TRBV7-2, the J call TRBJ1-2; 9 nucleotides match TRBD1. This CDR3 spans 18 amino acids. CDR1 and CDR2 from the germline V gene are SGHTA and FQGNSA. Trimming cost V 7 bases and J 8 bases; bases outside gene matches: 23. This CDR3 is CASTLSSGSGTGRRGYTF. CDR3 bases: TGTGCCAGCACCCTTAGTTCCGGCTCCGGGACAGGGCGAAGGGGCTACACCTTC.

This chain uses TRBV6-2 or TRBV6-3 with TRBJ1-6; D not certain. Trimming removed 0 bases from V and 8 bases from J, with 17 bases in between. CDR1 is MNHEY, CDR2 SVGEGT, per germline. This CDR3 spans 17 amino acids. The CDR3, as DNA: TGTGCCAGCAGTTACTCGCCCCTGGGAGGATGGGATTCACCCCTCCACTTT. This translates into CASSYSPLGGWDSPLHF.

This rearrangement joins TRBV18 to TRBJ2-5; D gene unclear. Per germline, CDR1 KGHSH and CDR2 LQKENI. V was cut by 3 bases and J by 3 bases, with 14 bases left in between. The CDR3 is 15 residues long. The CDR3 DNA reads TGTGCCAGCTCACCCCTGGCTGGCAGTGAAGAGACCCAGTACTTC. Translation: CASSPLAGSEETQYF.

The chain couples TRBV6-5 to TRBJ2-7; 7 bases fit TRBD2. The CDR3 consists of 13 residues. V was clipped by 11 bases and J by 6 bases; unmatched bases: 13. The germline V gene encodes CDR1 MNHEY and CDR2 SVGAGI. CDR3 sequence: CALGREDTGEQYF. DNA of the CDR3: TGTGCCTTGGGGAGGGAGGACACAGGCGAGCAGTACTTC.

CDR3: CASSPKREVSYEQYF. CDR3 DNA sequence: TGTGCCAGCAGCCCTAAGCGGGAGGTGTCCTACGAGCAGTACTTC. The rearrangement uses TRBV4-2 and TRBJ2-7; 9 bases match TRBD2. Germline CDR1 reads LGHNA; CDR2 reads YNFKEQ. J lost 1 base, V lost 4 bases, and 5 bases had no gene match. CDR3 length: 15 residues.

This clonotype was found once. The chain employs TRBV7-8 and TRBJ1-6, with D perhaps matching TRBD1 (5 bases). This CDR3 contains 16 residues. From germline, CDR1 is SGHVS and CDR2 FQNEAQ. The V end lost 2 bases, the J end lost 10 bases, and 18 bases lay between the germline ends. The CDR3 sequence is CASSLLGRRVSSPLHF. For the CDR3, the DNA is TGTGCCAGCAGCTTACTGGGGCGCAGGGTTAGCTCACCCCTCCACTTT.

V is TRBV30 and J is TRBJ2-5; no firm D call. Trimming took off 2 bases at V and 3 bases at J, with 7 bases between the two ends. CDR3 length: 12 amino acids. Germline CDR1 is GTSNPN and CDR2 is SVGIG (reference sequence). CDR3 sequence (DNA): TGTGCCTGGAGTCCCGGCAAAGAGACCCAGTACTTC. It encodes CAWSPGKETQYF. Based on the CDR3 plus reference TRBV30 and TRBJ2-5, the full variable domain is SQTIHQWPATLVQPVGSPLSLECTVEGTSNPNLYWYRQAAGRGLQLLFYSVGIGQISSEVPQNLSASRPQDRQFILSSKKLLLSDSGFYLCAWSPGKETQYFGPGTRLLVL.

The rearrangement links TRBV4-2 to TRBJ2-1, with 9 bases fitting TRBD2. The CDR3 is made up of 16 amino acids. Germline CDR1 reads LGHNA; CDR2 reads YNFKEQ. V lost 0 bases to trimming and J lost 2 bases; unmatched junction nucleotides: 2. The CDR3 nucleotides are TGTGCCAGCAGCCAAGATATAGCGGGGGCCTACAATGAGCAGTTCTTC. Its protein is CASSQDIAGAYNEQFF.

The chain combines TRBV4-2 with TRBJ1-4; D might be TRBD1 (6 bases). In germline, CDR1 is LGHNA, CDR2 YNFKEQ. This CDR3 spans 15 amino acids. V was trimmed by 1 base and J by 4 bases, leaving 10 bases between them. The CDR3 protein is CASSQAQGDNEKLFF. DNA of the CDR3: TGTGCCAGCAGCCAAGCACAGGGAGATAATGAAAAACTGTTTTTT.

This chain joins TRBV19 and TRBJ2-2; 10 bases are shared with TRBD2. In germline, CDR1 is LNHDA, CDR2 SQIVND (reference sequence). Losses at the gene ends were 1 base for V and 4 bases for J; bases not matched to a gene: 0. This CDR3 is 15 amino acids long. Here the CDR3 reads CASSIVAGGTGELFF. The CDR3 DNA reads as TGTGCCAGTAGTATAGTAGCGGGAGGCACCGGGGAGCTGTTTTTT. Filled out from reference TRBV19 and TRBJ2-2, the complete variable domain reads DGGITQSPKYLFRKEGQNVTLSCEQNLNHDAMYWYRQDPGQGLRLIYYSQIVNDFQKGDIAEGYSVSREKKESFPLTVTSAQKNPTAFYLCASSIVAGGTGELFFGEGSRLTVL.

The chain joins TRBV30 to TRBJ1-1; D is ambiguous. V lost 3 bases, J lost 6 bases, and 17 bases lay in between. There are 14 residues in the CDR3. Germline CDR1 is GTSNPN and CDR2 is SVGIG (reference sequence). The CDR3 here is CAWRPGRLISEAFF. The CDR3 DNA follows: TGTGCCTGGAGGCCCGGACGCCTGATTTCTGAAGCTTTCTTT. Full variable domain (rest looked up from reference TRBV30 and TRBJ1-1): SQTIHQWPATLVQPVGSPLSLECTVEGTSNPNLYWYRQAAGRGLQLLFYSVGIGQISSEVPQNLSASRPQDRQFILSSKKLLLSDSGFYLCAWRPGRLISEAFFGQGTRLTVV.

J is TRBJ2-7 and V is TRBV20-1, with 11 bases that match TRBD2. Germline V gene lookup returns CDR1 DFQATT and CDR2 SNEGSKA (reference sequence). The length of the CDR3 is 15 residues. V shed 4 bases, J shed 1 base, and the junction held 6 bases outside the gene matches. CDR3 residues: CSATTGTSGSYEQYF. CDR3 nucleotide sequence: TGCAGTGCTACCACCGGGACTAGCGGATCCTACGAGCAGTACTTC.

The chain couples TRBV29-1 to TRBJ1-2; no definite D call. The germline V gene encodes CDR1 SQVTM and CDR2 ANQGSEA. CDR3 length equals 13 residues. V lost 7 bases and J lost 3, with 15 bases in between. The CDR3: CSAPLPRDYGYTF. The CDR3 coding sequence is TGCAGCGCCCCGCTACCGCGGGACTATGGCTACACCTTC.

The rearrangement links TRBV28 to TRBJ2-3; no reliable D call. The CDR3 covers 19 residues. Germline CDR1 and CDR2: MDHEN and SYDVKM. Trimming shortened V by 1 base and J by 4 bases, and 24 bases separated the two germline ends. CDR3: CASSLSGLLAPRGSDTQYF. The CDR3 nucleotides are TGTGCCAGCAGTTTATCCGGTTTATTGGCACCCCGAGGATCAGATACGCAGTATTTT.

This chain connects TRBV3-1 to TRBJ2-1; 7 nucleotides align to TRBD1. Trimming removed 1 base from V and 3 bases from J; junction bases left unmatched: 6. The CDR3 has 16 residues. In germline, CDR1 is LGHDT, CDR2 YNNKEL (reference sequence). CDR3 sequence reads: CASSQARGGRYNEQFF. CDR3 nucleotides: TGTGCCAGCAGCCAAGCGAGAGGGGGCCGCTACAATGAGCAGTTCTTC.

This sequence joins TRBV5-1 and TRBJ2-1; D possibly matches TRBD1 or TRBD2 (5 bases each). From germline, CDR1 is SGHRS and CDR2 YFSETQ. Trimming cost V 7 bases and J 8 bases, with 10 bases left between them. This CDR3 region has 11 residues. The CDR3 nucleotides read TGCGCCAGCCAGACGGGGCATGAGCAGTTCTTC. It codes for CASQTGHEQFF.

This clonotype has a single count. V and J are TRBV28 and TRBJ2-6; D unresolved. The CDR3 totals 15 residues. The V and J ends lost 1 base and 2 bases respectively, with 6 bases between them. Per the germline V gene, CDR1 is MDHEN and CDR2 is SYDVKM. CDR3 nucleotide sequence: TGTGCCAGCAGTTTATTAAGTGCTGGGGCCAACGTCCTGACTTTC. Translating gives CASSLLSAGANVLTF.